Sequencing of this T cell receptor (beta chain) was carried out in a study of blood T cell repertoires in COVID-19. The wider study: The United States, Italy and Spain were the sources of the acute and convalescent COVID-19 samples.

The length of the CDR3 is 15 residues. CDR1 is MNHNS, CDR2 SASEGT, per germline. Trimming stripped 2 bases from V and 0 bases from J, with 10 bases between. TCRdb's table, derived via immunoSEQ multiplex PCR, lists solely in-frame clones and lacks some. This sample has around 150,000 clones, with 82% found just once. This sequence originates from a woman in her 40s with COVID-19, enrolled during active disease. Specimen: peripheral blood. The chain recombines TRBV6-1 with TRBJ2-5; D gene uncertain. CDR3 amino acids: CASSELSVYQETQYF. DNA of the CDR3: TGTGCCAGCAGTGAACTTTCGGTGTACCAAGAGACCCAGTACTTC.